Shown below are 29 T cell receptor beta chains from a single sample sequenced in a study of blood T cell repertoires in COVID-19. Profiling relied on immunoSEQ multiplex PCR, and the TCRdb table lists in-frame clones only, not all of them. The table includes roughly 400,000 clones, roughly nine tenths detected once. Sequenced: PBMCs or T cells enriched from blood (not recorded which). These receptors originate from a woman aged 25 to 39 who had recovered from COVID-19.

This chain connects TRBV4-3 to TRBJ2-2, with TRBD1 matching 10 bases. Germline values: CDR1 LGHNA, CDR2 YSLEER. This CDR3 is built from 15 residues. Trimming removed 4 bases from V and 6 bases from J; junction bases left unmatched: 5. The DNA of the CDR3 is TGCGCCAGCAGCCCTGGGACAGGGGTACCCGGGGAGCTGTTTTTT. Protein: CASSPGTGVPGELFF.

The J gene is TRBJ1-2, the V gene TRBV18; no clear D. The CDR3 covers 17 residues. Germline V gene lookup returns CDR1 KGHSH and CDR2 LQKENI. The ends were cut back, 4 bases at V and 6 bases at J, with 24 bases in the middle. The CDR3 nucleotides read TGTGCCAGCTCACTGGTGGGGAGACTAGACTCCTTTGATGGCTACACCTTC. It specifies CASSLVGRLDSFDGYTF. Complete variable domain (other parts from reference TRBV18 and TRBJ1-2): NAGVMQNPRHLVRRRGQEARLRCSPMKGHSHVYWYRQLPEEGLKFMVYLQKENIIDESGMPKERFSAEFPKEGPSILRIQQVVRGDSAAYFCASSLVGRLDSFDGYTFGSGTRLTVV.

J is TRBJ1-5 and V is TRBV7-2, with D possibly matching TRBD1 (6 bases). Germline V CDR1 and CDR2: SGHTA, FQGNSA. With 4 bases removed from V and 5 bases from J, the gap between germline ends came to 12 bases. The CDR3 sequence is 14 residues long. The CDR3 loop reads CASSSQGRDQPQHF. Written as DNA, the CDR3 is TGTGCCAGCAGCTCTCAGGGGAGAGATCAGCCCCAGCATTTT.

This clone was counted between two and nine times. The chain combines TRBV19 with TRBJ1-1; 12 bases map to TRBD1. The CDR3 has 14 residues. J gave up 7 bases and V 4 bases, and 4 bases lay outside the gene matches. Germline values: CDR1 LNHDA, CDR2 SQIVND (reference sequence). In DNA, the CDR3 is TGTGCCAGTAGTAAGGGACAGGGGGCGGGTGAAGCTTTCTTT. This gives the protein CASSKGQGAGEAFF.

This clone was recorded only once. V usage is TRBV5-1 and J usage is TRBJ1-6; 11 bases align to TRBD1. Germline V lookup: CDR1 SGHRS, CDR2 YFSETQ. The ends lost 0 bases at V and 8 bases at J; junction bases unmatched: 1. The CDR3 spans 15 residues. The CDR3 nucleotides read TGCGCCAGCAGCTTGGGGACAGGGGGCTATTCACCCCTCCACTTT. It is translated as CASSLGTGGYSPLHF.

The V call is TRBV9, the J call TRBJ1-5, with D possibly matching TRBD1 (6 bases). This CDR3 has 15 amino acids. Germline V lookup: CDR1 SGDLS, CDR2 YYNGEE. V shed 3 bases and J shed 5 bases, with 15 bases lying between them. For the CDR3, the DNA is TGTGCCAGCAGCGCTTCGGCAGGGGTCGATCAGCCCCAGCATTTT. Its protein is CASSASAGVDQPQHF.

The chain joins TRBV9 to TRBJ2-3; the match to TRBD2 covers 9 bases. CDR1 is SGDLS, CDR2 YYNGEE, per germline. There are 16 residues in the CDR3. The trim removed 0 bases at V and 1 base at J, leaving 3 bases unmatched. In DNA form, the CDR3 reads TGTGCCAGCAGCGTAGGTGCTAGCGGGGGCACAGATACGCAGTATTTT. Its protein product is CASSVGASGGTDTQYF.

The chain couples TRBV5-4 to TRBJ2-1; 10 bases agree with TRBD2. CDR3 size: 15 residues. J lost 6 bases, V lost 5 bases, and 8 bases had no gene match. Germline V lookup: CDR1 SGHNT, CDR2 YYREEE (reference sequence). The CDR3: CASRIGLAVANEQFF. In nucleotides, the CDR3 is TGTGCCAGCAGGATAGGACTAGCGGTCGCCAATGAGCAGTTCTTC.

V gene TRBV6-1 combines with J gene TRBJ1-2; D not resolved. V was cut by 1 base and J by 3 bases, with 12 bases left in between. From germline, CDR1 is MNHNS and CDR2 SASEGT. This CDR3 contains 15 residues. Written as DNA, the CDR3 is TGTGCCAGCAGTGAAGGGAGGGCCACGTACTATGGCTACACCTTC. This encodes CASSEGRATYYGYTF.

The rearrangement joins TRBV6-5 to TRBJ2-4; perhaps TRBD2 as D (6 bases). V was shortened by 0 bases and J by 6 bases, with 9 bases between the two germline ends. Germline CDR1 MNHEY, CDR2 SVGAGI. The CDR3 covers 14 residues. In nucleotides, the CDR3 is TGTGCCAGCAGTTACTCGAGCGGGTTAAACATTCAGTACTTC. It yields the protein CASSYSSGLNIQYF.

V usage is TRBV27 and J usage is TRBJ2-1; 9 nucleotides align to TRBD2. The junction had 3 bases not matched to a gene; V was cut back by 1 base and J by 2 bases. The CDR3 is 16 amino acids. The germline V gene encodes CDR1 MNHEY and CDR2 SMNVEV (reference sequence). CDR3 region: CASSLWGGRAYNEQFF. Here the CDR3 DNA reads TGTGCCAGCAGTTTATGGGGCGGGAGGGCCTACAATGAGCAGTTCTTC.

The chain couples TRBV28 to TRBJ1-5; 10 nucleotides agree with TRBD1. Trimming cost V 6 bases and J 1 base; bases outside gene matches: 6. CDR1 and CDR2 from the germline V gene are MDHEN and SYDVKM. The CDR3 is 16 amino acids. CDR3 amino acids: CASRPGQGGSNQPQHF. The CDR3 nucleotides read TGTGCCAGCAGGCCCGGACAGGGGGGGAGCAATCAGCCCCAGCATTTT.

The CDR3 sequence: CASTQGAGWDGYTF. CDR3 sequence (DNA): TGTGCCAGCACCCAGGGGGCAGGGTGGGATGGCTACACCTTC. This chain connects TRBV7-9 to TRBJ1-2; 8 bases fit TRBD1. V dropped 7 bases and J dropped 6; count of bases not matched to a gene: 10. The CDR3 loop spans 14 amino acids. Germline CDR1 is SEHNR and CDR2 is FQNEAQ (reference sequence).

V is TRBV2 and J is TRBJ1-5, with D possibly being TRBD1 (6 bases). Germline CDR1 reads SNHLY; CDR2 reads FYNNEI. CDR3 length: 14 amino acids. The V end lost 3 bases, the J end lost 2 bases, and 8 bases lay between the germline ends. The CDR3 is CASSDYRGNQPQHF. The DNA of the CDR3 is TGTGCCAGCAGTGACTACAGGGGCAATCAGCCCCAGCATTTT.

CDR3 region: CASSSTRQLYSYEQYF. The CDR3 DNA reads TGTGCCAGCAGTTCTACAAGACAGCTATACTCCTACGAGCAGTACTTC. The chain links TRBV28 to TRBJ2-7; tentatively, D is TRBD1 (5 bases). CDR1 and CDR2 from the germline V gene are MDHEN and SYDVKM. The CDR3 sequence is 16 residues long. V was pared by 4 bases and J by 0 bases, with 16 bases between.

This chain uses TRBV4-3 with TRBJ1-6; no definite D call. The CDR3 consists of 13 residues. The germline V gene has CDR1 LGHNA and CDR2 YSLEER. Trimming shortened V by 1 base and J by 9 bases, and 7 bases separated the two germline ends. CDR3 bases: TGCGCCAGCAGCCAAGGCGTGCGTTCACCCCTCCACTTT. Translating gives CASSQGVRSPLHF.

The V call is TRBV5-1, the J call TRBJ2-1; 10 positions agree with TRBD1. Germline V CDR1 and CDR2: SGHRS, YFSETQ. The V segment lost 6 bases and the J segment 6 bases; nucleotides outside the gene matches: 12. The CDR3 totals 16 residues. CDR3 sequence: CASTNDRGRIGNEQFF. In nucleotides, the CDR3 is TGCGCCAGCACCAACGACAGGGGGCGTATCGGCAATGAGCAGTTCTTC.

This clone was seen a single time. The chain combines TRBV2 with TRBJ1-6; D is unresolved. The V end lost 7 bases, the J end lost 4 bases, and 11 bases lay between the germline ends. This CDR3 is 14 amino acids long. Germline V CDR1 and CDR2: SNHLY, FYNNEI. The CDR3 protein is CASMRHLYNSPLHF. As DNA, the CDR3 is TGTGCCAGCATGCGACACTTGTATAATTCACCCCTCCACTTT.

The chain links TRBV10-3 to TRBJ2-7, with TRBD2 as a possible D gene (5 bases). CDR3 length: 14 amino acids. Germline V CDR1 and CDR2: ENHRY, SYGVKD. V lost 4 bases and J 3 bases, leaving 13 bases between the germline ends. The DNA of the CDR3 is TGTGCCATCAGTGGGGAAGGGAGCTACTACGAGCAGTACTTC. Protein product: CAISGEGSYYEQYF.

This clone turned up a few times. The chain carries TRBV13 and TRBJ1-3; tentative D call: TRBD1 (6 bases). This CDR3 spans 13 amino acids. Trimming took off 5 bases at V and 4 bases at J, with 9 bases between the two ends. CDR1 is PRHDT and CDR2 is FYEKMQ in the germline V gene (reference sequence). CDR3 protein: CASSPGQGNTIYF. The CDR3 bases are TGTGCCAGCAGCCCCGGACAGGGAAACACCATATATTTT. Full variable domain (rest looked up from reference TRBV13 and TRBJ1-3): AAGVIQSPRHLIKEKRETATLKCYPIPRHDTVYWYQQGPGQDPQFLISFYEKMQSDKGSIPDRFSAQQFSDYHSELNMSSLELGDSALYFCASSPGQGNTIYFGEGSWLTVV.

The V call is TRBV13, the J call TRBJ1-1; 8 bases are a match to TRBD1. This CDR3 is 16 amino acids long. Germline CDR1 is PRHDT and CDR2 is FYEKMQ (reference sequence). The V and J ends lost 5 bases and 1 base, in that order; junction bases with no gene match: 9. The CDR3 DNA is TGTGCCAGCAGCCCGAGAGGGACAGGTAAGAACACTGAAGCTTTCTTT. This gives the protein CASSPRGTGKNTEAFF. Full variable domain (missing parts from reference TRBV13 and TRBJ1-1): AAGVIQSPRHLIKEKRETATLKCYPIPRHDTVYWYQQGPGQDPQFLISFYEKMQSDKGSIPDRFSAQQFSDYHSELNMSSLELGDSALYFCASSPRGTGKNTEAFFGQGTRLTVV.

This chain connects TRBV19 to TRBJ2-1; the D is unclear. The CDR3 has 13 amino acids. Germline-derived CDR1 and CDR2 are LNHDA and SQIVND (reference sequence). Trimming left V 0 bases short and J 9 bases short, with 9 bases between. The CDR3 DNA reads TGTGCCAGTAGTATAGACAGGAAAGGTGAGCAGTTCTTC. Translation: CASSIDRKGEQFF.

Written as DNA, the CDR3 is TGTGCCAGCAGCTCCAGGAGGGGTGGAGAAAAACTGTTTTTT. Translation gives CASSSRRGGEKLFF. V is TRBV7-9 and J is TRBJ1-4; D is possibly TRBD1 (5 bases). V lost 4 bases and J 8 bases, leaving 14 bases between the germline ends. This CDR3 region has 14 residues. Germline values: CDR1 SEHNR, CDR2 FQNEAQ (reference sequence).

Comment on this clone: In the same sample, other DNA sequences code for this CDR3. The chain joins TRBV18 to TRBJ2-1; D is possibly TRBD2 (6 bases). Trimming pared 6 bases from V and 0 bases from J, leaving 15 bases between. The CDR3 consists of 16 residues. Germline CDR1 KGHSH, CDR2 LQKENI. The CDR3 reads CASSPPGLRSYNEQFF. CDR3 in DNA: TGTGCCAGCTCGCCTCCGGGACTCCGCTCCTACAATGAGCAGTTCTTC.

The chain uses TRBV7-9 and TRBJ1-4; the D is unclear. The germline CDR1 and CDR2 sequences are SEHNR and FQNEAQ (reference sequence). This CDR3 contains 13 residues. The V end was cut by 5 bases, the J end by 7 bases, with 11 bases between. DNA for the CDR3: TGTGCCAGCAGCAAACGGGGTGGTGAAAAACTGTTTTTT. Amino acid sequence: CASSKRGGEKLFF.

The CDR3, as DNA: TGTGCCAGCAGCGTAGCTGGGAGAGGTCGGGAGCAGTTCTTC. This encodes CASSVAGRGREQFF. The V call is TRBV9, the J call TRBJ2-1, with D possibly matching TRBD2 (5 bases). The CDR3 runs 14 residues. Germline CDR1 reads SGDLS; CDR2 reads YYNGEE. Trimming shortened V by 0 bases and J by 10 bases, and 14 bases separated the two germline ends. The whole variable domain, filled in from reference TRBV9 and TRBJ2-1, reads DSGVTQTPKHLITATGQRVTLRCSPRSGDLSVYWYQQSLDQGLQFLIQYYNGEERAKGNILERFSAQQFPDLHSELNLSSLELGDSALYFCASSVAGRGREQFFGPGTRLTVL.

This clone was counted a single time. DNA of the CDR3: TGTGCCTGCAACAGGGGGGATGGCTACACCTTC. Its protein is CACNRGDGYTF. The chain uses TRBV30 and TRBJ1-2, with 8 nucleotides matching TRBD1. The J segment lost 6 bases and the V segment lost 6 bases, leaving 3 bases of the junction unmatched. Germline lookup yields CDR1 GTSNPN and CDR2 SVGIG (reference sequence). The CDR3 sequence is 11 residues long.

The chain joins TRBV6-5 to TRBJ1-1; D perhaps matches TRBD1 (6 bases). CDR1 is MNHEY, CDR2 SVGAGI, per germline. The CDR3 sequence is 16 residues long. V was clipped by 1 base and J by 4 bases, with 16 bases between them. Here the CDR3 reads CASSYYGEGRGTEAFF. CDR3 in DNA: TGTGCCAGCAGTTACTATGGCGAGGGCAGGGGCACTGAAGCTTTCTTT.

J is TRBJ1-2 and V is TRBV9; D is unclear. V was pared by 6 bases and J by 7 bases, with 7 bases between. The CDR3 is 10 amino acids. Germline V gene data show CDR1 as SGDLS and CDR2 as YYNGEE. Here the CDR3 reads CASKSVGYTF. The CDR3 DNA reads as TGTGCCAGCAAAAGCGTTGGCTACACCTTC.